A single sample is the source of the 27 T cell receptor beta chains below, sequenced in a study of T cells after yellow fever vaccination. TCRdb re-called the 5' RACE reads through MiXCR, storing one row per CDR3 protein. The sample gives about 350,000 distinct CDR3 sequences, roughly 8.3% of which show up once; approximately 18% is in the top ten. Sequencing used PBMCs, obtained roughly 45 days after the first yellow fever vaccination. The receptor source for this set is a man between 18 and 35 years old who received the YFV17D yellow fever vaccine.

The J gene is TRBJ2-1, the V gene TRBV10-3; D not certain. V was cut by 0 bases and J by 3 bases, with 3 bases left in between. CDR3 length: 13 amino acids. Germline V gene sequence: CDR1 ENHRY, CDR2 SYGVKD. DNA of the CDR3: TGTGCCATCAGTGAGTCGCGCTACAATGAGCAGTTCTTC. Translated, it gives CAISESRYNEQFF.

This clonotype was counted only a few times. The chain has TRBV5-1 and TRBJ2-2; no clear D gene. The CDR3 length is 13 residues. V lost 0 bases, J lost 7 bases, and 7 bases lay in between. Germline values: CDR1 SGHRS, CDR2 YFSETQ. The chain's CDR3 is CASSLGIGGELFF. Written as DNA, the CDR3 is TGCGCCAGCAGCTTGGGGATAGGCGGGGAGCTGTTTTTT.

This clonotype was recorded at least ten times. The CDR3, as DNA: TGCGCCAGCAGGATCAATAACCCAGGTCAGGGGACAGATACGCAGTATTTT. This codes for CASRINNPGQGTDTQYF. The gene calls are TRBV5-1 and TRBJ2-3; a weak D match, TRBD1 (6 bases). The V gene's germline CDR1 is SGHRS and CDR2 YFSETQ. The CDR3 runs 17 residues. V was shortened by 5 bases and J by 3 bases, with 22 bases between the two germline ends.

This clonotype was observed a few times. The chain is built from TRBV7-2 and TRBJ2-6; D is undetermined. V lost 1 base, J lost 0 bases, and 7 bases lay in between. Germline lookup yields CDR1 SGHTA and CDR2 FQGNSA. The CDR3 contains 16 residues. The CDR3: CASSLGHFSGANVLTF. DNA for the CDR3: TGTGCCAGCAGCTTAGGACATTTCTCTGGGGCCAACGTCCTGACTTTC.

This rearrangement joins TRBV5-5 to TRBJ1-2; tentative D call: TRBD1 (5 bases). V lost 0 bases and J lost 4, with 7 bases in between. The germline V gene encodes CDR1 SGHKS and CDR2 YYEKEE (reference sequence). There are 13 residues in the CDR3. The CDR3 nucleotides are TGTGCCAGCAGCTTGGTACAGGTCTATGGCTACACCTTC. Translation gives CASSLVQVYGYTF.

CDR3 nucleotides: TGTGCCAGCAGTTCCTCTTCTGCGGAAGGGTATGAGACCCAGTACTTC. Amino acid sequence: CASSSSSAEGYETQYF. The chain couples TRBV28 to TRBJ2-5; D not certain. This CDR3 is 16 amino acids long. Between the trimmed V and J ends, which lost 4 bases and 5 bases, there was a span of 20 bases. Germline lookup yields CDR1 MDHEN and CDR2 SYDVKM. Variable domain in full (rest from reference TRBV28 and TRBJ2-5): DVKVTQSSRYLVKRTGEKVFLECVQDMDHENMFWYRQDPGLGLRLIYFSYDVKMKEKGDIPEGYSVSREKKERFSLILESASTNQTSMYLCASSSSSAEGYETQYFGPGTRLLVL.

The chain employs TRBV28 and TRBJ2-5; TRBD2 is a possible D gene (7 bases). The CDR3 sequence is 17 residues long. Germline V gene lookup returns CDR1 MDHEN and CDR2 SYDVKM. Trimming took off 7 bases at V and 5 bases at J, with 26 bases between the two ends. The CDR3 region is CASIDARLGRGGETQYF. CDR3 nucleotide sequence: TGTGCCAGCATTGACGCTCGTCTGGGCAGGGGAGGGGAGACCCAGTACTTC.

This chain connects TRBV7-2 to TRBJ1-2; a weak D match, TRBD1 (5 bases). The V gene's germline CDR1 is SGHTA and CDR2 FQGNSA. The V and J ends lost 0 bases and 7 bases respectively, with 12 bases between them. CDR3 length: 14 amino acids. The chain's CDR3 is CASSLAGGLGGYTF. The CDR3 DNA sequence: TGTGCCAGCAGCTTAGCGGGGGGTTTGGGTGGCTACACCTTC.

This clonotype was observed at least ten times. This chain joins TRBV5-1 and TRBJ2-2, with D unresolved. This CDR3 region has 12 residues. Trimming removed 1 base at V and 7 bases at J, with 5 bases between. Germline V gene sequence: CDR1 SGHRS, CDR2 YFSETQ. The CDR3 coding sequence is TGCGCCAGCAGCTTGAACTACGGGGAGCTGTTTTTT. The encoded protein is CASSLNYGELFF.

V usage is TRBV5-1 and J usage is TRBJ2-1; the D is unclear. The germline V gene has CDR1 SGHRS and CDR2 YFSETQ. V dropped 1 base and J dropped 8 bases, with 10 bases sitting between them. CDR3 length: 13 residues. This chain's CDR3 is CASSLNSIYEQFF. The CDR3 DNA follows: TGCGCCAGCAGCTTGAATAGTATCTATGAGCAGTTCTTC.

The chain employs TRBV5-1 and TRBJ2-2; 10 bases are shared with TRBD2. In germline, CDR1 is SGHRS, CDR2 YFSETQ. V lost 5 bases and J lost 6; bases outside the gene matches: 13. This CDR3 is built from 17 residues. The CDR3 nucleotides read TGCGCCAGCAGGCCACTAGCGGGGTCGGCCTGGGCCGGGGAGCTGTTTTTT. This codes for CASRPLAGSAWAGELFF.

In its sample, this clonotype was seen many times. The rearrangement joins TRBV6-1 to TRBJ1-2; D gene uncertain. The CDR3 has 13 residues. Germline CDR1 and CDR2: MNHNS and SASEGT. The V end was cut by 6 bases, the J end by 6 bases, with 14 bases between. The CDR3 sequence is CASRPSGGDGYTF. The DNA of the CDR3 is TGTGCCAGCAGGCCTTCCGGTGGGGATGGCTACACCTTC.

The CDR3 is CASSYGGSGGSSYEQYV. For the CDR3, the DNA is TGTGCCAGCAGTTACGGCGGTAGCGGGGGAAGCTCCTACGAGCAGTACGTC. This chain uses TRBV6-2 or TRBV6-3 with TRBJ2-7, with 9 positions matching TRBD2. This CDR3 has 17 amino acids. Germline V gene data show CDR1 as MNHEY and CDR2 as SVGEGT. J was trimmed by 0 bases and V by 2 bases; bases with no gene match: 8.

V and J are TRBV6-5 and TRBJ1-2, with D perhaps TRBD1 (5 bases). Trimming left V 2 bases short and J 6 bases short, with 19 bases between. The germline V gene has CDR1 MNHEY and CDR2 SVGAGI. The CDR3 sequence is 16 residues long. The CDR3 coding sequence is TGTGCCAGCAGTTACCTCTCCTCGGGGGAGGAGAATGGCTACACCTTC. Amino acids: CASSYLSSGEENGYTF.

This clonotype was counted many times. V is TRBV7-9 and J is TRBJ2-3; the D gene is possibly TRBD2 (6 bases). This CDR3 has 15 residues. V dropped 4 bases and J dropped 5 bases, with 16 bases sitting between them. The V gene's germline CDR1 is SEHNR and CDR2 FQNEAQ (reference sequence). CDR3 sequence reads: CASSSRAEGGDTQYF. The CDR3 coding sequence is TGTGCCAGCAGCTCACGAGCGGAGGGTGGAGATACGCAGTATTTT.

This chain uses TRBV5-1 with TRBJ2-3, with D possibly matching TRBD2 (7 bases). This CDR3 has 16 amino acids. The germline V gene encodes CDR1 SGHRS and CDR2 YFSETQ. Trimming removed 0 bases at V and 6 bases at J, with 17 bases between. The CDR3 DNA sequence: TGCGCCAGCAGCTTGGTTCCCGCGGGGGCGAGGGATACGCAGTATTTT. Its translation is CASSLVPAGARDTQYF. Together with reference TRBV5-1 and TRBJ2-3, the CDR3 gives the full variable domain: KAGVTQTPRYLIKTRGQQVTLSCSPISGHRSVSWYQQTPGQGLQFLFEYFSETQRNKGNFPGRFSGRQFSNSRSEMNVSTLELGDSALYLCASSLVPAGARDTQYFGPGTRLTVL.

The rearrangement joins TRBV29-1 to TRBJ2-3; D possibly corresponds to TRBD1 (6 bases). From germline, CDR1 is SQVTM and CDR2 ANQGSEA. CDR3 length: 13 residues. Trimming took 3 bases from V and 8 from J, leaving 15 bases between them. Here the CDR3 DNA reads TGCAGCGTTGAGGACAGTGTTTGGGGTACGCAGTATTTT. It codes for CSVEDSVWGTQYF.

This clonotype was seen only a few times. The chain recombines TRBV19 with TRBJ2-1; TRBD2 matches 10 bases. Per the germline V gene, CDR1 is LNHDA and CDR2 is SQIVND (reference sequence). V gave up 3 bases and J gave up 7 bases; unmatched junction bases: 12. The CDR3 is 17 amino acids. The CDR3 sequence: CASSILVGLAGANEQFF. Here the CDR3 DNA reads TGTGCCAGTAGTATTTTAGTTGGCCTAGCGGGGGCAAATGAGCAGTTCTTC.

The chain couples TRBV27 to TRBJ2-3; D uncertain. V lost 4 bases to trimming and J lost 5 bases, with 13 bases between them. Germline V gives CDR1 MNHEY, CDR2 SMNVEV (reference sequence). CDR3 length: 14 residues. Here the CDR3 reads CASSYLLPGDTQYF. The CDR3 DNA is TGTGCCAGCAGTTACCTCCTCCCGGGAGATACGCAGTATTTT.

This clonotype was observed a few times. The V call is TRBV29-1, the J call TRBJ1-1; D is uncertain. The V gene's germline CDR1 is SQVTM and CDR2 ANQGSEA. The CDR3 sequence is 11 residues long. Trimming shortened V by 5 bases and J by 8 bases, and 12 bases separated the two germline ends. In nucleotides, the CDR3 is TGCAGCGTTAGGACCCCGAGGGAAGCTTTCTTT. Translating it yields CSVRTPREAFF.

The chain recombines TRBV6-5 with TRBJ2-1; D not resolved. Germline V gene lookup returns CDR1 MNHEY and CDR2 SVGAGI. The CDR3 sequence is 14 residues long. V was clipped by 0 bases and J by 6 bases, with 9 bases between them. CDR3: CASSYSMKGNEQFF. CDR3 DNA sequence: TGTGCCAGCAGTTACTCGATGAAGGGCAATGAGCAGTTCTTC.

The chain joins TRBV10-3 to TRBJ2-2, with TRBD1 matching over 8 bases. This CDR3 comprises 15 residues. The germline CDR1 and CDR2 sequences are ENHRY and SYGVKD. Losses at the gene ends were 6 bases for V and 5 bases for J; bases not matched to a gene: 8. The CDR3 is CAISVRDRITGELFF. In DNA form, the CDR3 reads TGTGCCATCAGCGTCCGGGACAGGATAACCGGGGAGCTGTTTTTT.

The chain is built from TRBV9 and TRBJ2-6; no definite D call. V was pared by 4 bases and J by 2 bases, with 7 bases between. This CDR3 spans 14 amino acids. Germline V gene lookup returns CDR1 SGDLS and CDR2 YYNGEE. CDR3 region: CASSLLAGANVLTF. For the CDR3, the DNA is TGTGCCAGCAGCCTGCTAGCTGGGGCCAACGTCCTGACTTTC. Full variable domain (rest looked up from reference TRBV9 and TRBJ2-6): DSGVTQTPKHLITATGQRVTLRCSPRSGDLSVYWYQQSLDQGLQFLIQYYNGEERAKGNILERFSAQQFPDLHSELNLSSLELGDSALYFCASSLLAGANVLTFGAGSRLTVL.

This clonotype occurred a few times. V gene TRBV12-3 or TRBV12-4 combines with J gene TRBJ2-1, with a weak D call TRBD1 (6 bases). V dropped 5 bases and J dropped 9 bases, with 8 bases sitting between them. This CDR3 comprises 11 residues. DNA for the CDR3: TGTGCCAGCAGTACAGGGATTGAGCAGTTCTTC. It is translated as CASSTGIEQFF.

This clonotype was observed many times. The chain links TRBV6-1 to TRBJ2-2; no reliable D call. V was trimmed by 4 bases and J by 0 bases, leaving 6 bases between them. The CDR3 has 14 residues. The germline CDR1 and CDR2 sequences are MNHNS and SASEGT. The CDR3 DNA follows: TGTGCCAGCAGTGCGGACCCGAACACCGGGGAGCTGTTTTTT. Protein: CASSADPNTGELFF.

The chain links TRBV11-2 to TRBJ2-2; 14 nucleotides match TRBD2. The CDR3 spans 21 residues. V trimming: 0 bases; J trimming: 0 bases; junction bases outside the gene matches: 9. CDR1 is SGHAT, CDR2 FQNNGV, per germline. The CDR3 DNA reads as TGTGCCAGCAGCTTAGATGGCCCTCGACTAGCGGGGGGGCCGAACACCGGGGAGCTGTTTTTT. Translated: CASSLDGPRLAGGPNTGELFF.

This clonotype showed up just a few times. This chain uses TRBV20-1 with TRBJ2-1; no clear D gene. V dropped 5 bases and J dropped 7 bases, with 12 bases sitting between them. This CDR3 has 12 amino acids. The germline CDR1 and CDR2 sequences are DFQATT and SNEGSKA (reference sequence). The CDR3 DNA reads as TGCAGTGCTCTCGACTTTGAAAATGAGCAGTTCTTC. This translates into CSALDFENEQFF.